This T cell receptor beta chain was identified in a study of Ad26.COV2.S vaccination and SARS-CoV-2 variants. Described treatment: roughly 20 received Ad26.COV2.S at low or high dose, single or two shots; about 5 received placebo; per-sample allocation not given. Samples were taken on day 63 after the first vaccine or placebo injection. Data came from immunoSEQ multiplex PCR; TCRdb stores just in-frame clones and leaves some out. The data contain about 320,000 clones, around 84% of them singletons. The CDR3 runs 12 residues. The germline V gene has CDR1 MNHNY and CDR2 SVGAGI (reference sequence). Deletions cut 1 base from V and 3 bases from J, with 0 bases between.

Source: peripheral blood, taken in a trial of Ad26.COV2.S vaccine versus placebo. The chain uses TRBV6-6 and TRBJ2-2; D gene ambiguous. The receptor was isolated from a person aged 18-65 years who received the Ad26.COV2.S COVID-19 vaccine or a placebo. DNA for the CDR3: TGTGCCAGCAGTTACTACACCGGGGAGCTGTTTTTT. Its translation is CASSYYTGELFF.